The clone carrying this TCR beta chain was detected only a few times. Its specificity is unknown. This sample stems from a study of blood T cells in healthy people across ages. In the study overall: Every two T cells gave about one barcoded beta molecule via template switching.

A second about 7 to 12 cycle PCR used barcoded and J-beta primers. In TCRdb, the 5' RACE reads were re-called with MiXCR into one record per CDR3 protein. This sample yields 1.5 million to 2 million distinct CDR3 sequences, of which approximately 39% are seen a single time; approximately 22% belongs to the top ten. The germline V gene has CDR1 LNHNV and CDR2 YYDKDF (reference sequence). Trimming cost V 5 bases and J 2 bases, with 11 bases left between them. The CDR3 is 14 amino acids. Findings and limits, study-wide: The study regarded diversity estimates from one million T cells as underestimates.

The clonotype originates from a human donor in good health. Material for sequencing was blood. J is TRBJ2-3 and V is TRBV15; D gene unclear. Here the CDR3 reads CATSPRTLTDTQYF. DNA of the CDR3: TGTGCCACCAGCCCCCGTACCCTCACAGATACGCAGTATTTT.